The 30 T cell receptor beta chains presented below share a single source sample, sequenced in a study of radiotherapy plus CTLA-4 blockade in lung cancer. The data were produced by immunoSEQ multiplex PCR, yet TCRdb's version contains in-frame clones alone and is incomplete. The table includes 78,000 or so clones, around 86% detected once. The sample here was peripheral blood, taken from a patient treated with radiotherapy plus ipilimumab. These receptors were taken from a human donor with non-small cell lung cancer who had stable disease on radiotherapy plus ipilimumab.

The chain recombines TRBV5-4 with TRBJ1-3, with D perhaps matching TRBD1 (5 bases). Germline V CDR1 and CDR2: SGHNT, YYREEE (reference sequence). The V and J ends lost 0 bases and 10 bases respectively, with 11 bases between them. The CDR3 runs to 13 residues. Written as DNA, the CDR3 is TGTGCCAGCAGCTTGGATCCGGAGGGGACCATATATTTT. It is translated as CASSLDPEGTIYF.

This sequence joins TRBV2 and TRBJ1-5, with D perhaps TRBD1 (6 bases). The CDR3 is made up of 13 amino acids. Germline V gene sequence: CDR1 SNHLY, CDR2 FYNNEI. The V and J ends lost 5 bases and 4 bases respectively, with 9 bases between them. CDR3 sequence reads: CASSFTGNQPQHF. The DNA for the CDR3 is TGTGCCAGCAGTTTTACAGGGAATCAGCCCCAGCATTTT.

The chain uses TRBV9 and TRBJ2-7, with 10 bases identical to TRBD2. Trimming cost V 0 bases and J 6 bases; bases outside gene matches: 9. Germline CDR1 reads SGDLS; CDR2 reads YYNGEE. The CDR3 length is 16 residues. CDR3 amino acids: CASSVESSGRKTEQYF. CDR3 bases: TGTGCCAGCAGCGTAGAGAGTAGCGGGAGGAAGACCGAGCAGTACTTC.

This chain links TRBV5-1 with TRBJ2-7; the D is unclear. Trimming left V 0 bases short and J 5 bases short, with 18 bases between. The CDR3 contains 16 residues. The germline V gene encodes CDR1 SGHRS and CDR2 YFSETQ. The CDR3 spells CASSLDRAPGAHEQYF. CDR3 DNA: TGCGCCAGCAGCTTGGACCGGGCCCCCGGAGCACACGAGCAGTACTTC.

This clone was observed a single time. J is TRBJ1-2 and V is TRBV14; 8 nucleotides align to TRBD1. V lost 4 bases and J lost 7; bases outside the gene matches: 11. The CDR3 totals 15 residues. CDR1 SGHDN and CDR2 FVKESK come from the germline V gene. The CDR3 nucleotides are TGTGCCAGCAGCCGCCAATCTGGACAGGGCACTGGCTACACCTTC. This codes for CASSRQSGQGTGYTF.

The J gene is TRBJ2-7, the V gene TRBV10-3; possibly TRBD2 for D (6 bases). The V gene's germline CDR1 is ENHRY and CDR2 SYGVKD. Trimming pared 4 bases from V and 0 bases from J, leaving 13 bases between. The CDR3 runs to 15 residues. The CDR3 is CAISGRDSSSYEQYF. DNA for the CDR3: TGTGCCATCAGTGGCCGGGACTCGAGCTCCTACGAGCAGTACTTC.

V and J are TRBV27 and TRBJ2-7; 7 nucleotides align to TRBD1. The length of the CDR3 is 17 residues. The V gene end was trimmed by 4 bases and the J gene end by 4 bases; junction bases not matched to a gene: 16. Germline V gene sequence: CDR1 MNHEY, CDR2 SMNVEV (reference sequence). CDR3 DNA: TGTGCCAGCAGTTCGCCTCGAAAGGGGGCCGGGGCATACGAGCAGTACTTC. This encodes CASSSPRKGAGAYEQYF.

This chain connects TRBV5-1 to TRBJ2-1; a possible D gene is TRBD1 (6 bases). CDR3 length: 12 amino acids. Trimming took off 7 bases at V and 4 bases at J, with 9 bases between the two ends. In germline, CDR1 is SGHRS, CDR2 YFSETQ. CDR3 DNA: TGCGCCAGCGGCGACAGGTACAATGAGCAGTTCTTC. Amino acid sequence: CASGDRYNEQFF.

The gene calls are TRBV7-6 and TRBJ2-1, with 8 bases identical to TRBD2. The CDR3 is 17 residues long. The ends lost 5 bases at V and 8 bases at J; junction bases unmatched: 17. Germline-derived CDR1 and CDR2 are SGHVS and FNYEAQ. The CDR3 bases are TGTGCCAGCAGCCCTAGCCGTCCGGGAGGGCCTCGTTATGAGCAGTTCTTC. Its translation is CASSPSRPGGPRYEQFF.

This clone was picked up a small number of times. The chain's CDR3 is CASSLKRYNEQFF. CDR3 nucleotides: TGTGCCAGCAGCTTGAAAAGGTACAATGAGCAGTTCTTC. The chain uses TRBV5-4 and TRBJ2-1; no definite D call. CDR1 and CDR2 (germline): SGHNT, YYREEE (reference sequence). This CDR3 has 13 amino acids. With 1 base removed from V and 4 bases from J, the gap between germline ends came to 6 bases.

This rearrangement joins TRBV5-1 to TRBJ2-7; no reliable D call. The V gene's germline CDR1 is SGHRS and CDR2 YFSETQ. There are 14 residues in the CDR3. V lost 0 bases, J lost 7 bases, and 14 bases lay in between. In DNA, the CDR3 is TGCGCCAGCAGCTTGGGACGGACCCTAGTGGAGCAGTACTTC. Protein product: CASSLGRTLVEQYF.

This clone was detected a few times. This chain uses TRBV5-4 with TRBJ2-7, with 9 bases matching TRBD1. The CDR3 has 13 residues. From germline, CDR1 is SGHNT and CDR2 YYREEE (reference sequence). The trim removed 2 bases at V and 6 bases at J, leaving 3 bases unmatched. The DNA of the CDR3 is TGTGCCAGCAGCTTACAGGGGGCTTCCGAGCAGTACTTC. Translating it yields CASSLQGASEQYF.

The CDR3 here is CASSLEETGRDTQYF. In DNA, the CDR3 is TGCGCCAGCAGCTTGGAGGAGACGGGAAGAGATACGCAGTATTTT. This rearrangement joins TRBV5-1 to TRBJ2-3; tentative D call: TRBD2 (5 bases). Trimming cost V 0 bases and J 5 bases, with 13 bases left between them. Looked up from germline, CDR1 is SGHRS and CDR2 is YFSETQ. CDR3 length: 15 amino acids.

The chain employs TRBV5-5 and TRBJ2-7; D is unclear. CDR3 length: 13 amino acids. V was cut by 1 base and J by 2 bases, with 7 bases left in between. Germline CDR1 reads SGHKS; CDR2 reads YYEKEE (reference sequence). The chain's CDR3 is CASSLTAAYEQYF. The CDR3, as DNA: TGTGCCAGCAGCTTGACAGCCGCCTACGAGCAGTACTTC.

The chain carries TRBV29-1 and TRBJ2-7, with D possibly TRBD1 on 6 matching bases. Germline values: CDR1 SQVTM, CDR2 ANQGSEA. There are 13 residues in the CDR3. Trimming removed 6 bases at V and 0 bases at J, with 12 bases between. CDR3 amino acids: CSVADRFSYEQYF. The CDR3 region has the DNA TGCAGCGTCGCCGACAGGTTCTCCTACGAGCAGTACTTC.

The rearrangement links TRBV10-1 to TRBJ2-5; possibly TRBD1 or TRBD2 for D (6 bases each). The V end lost 0 bases, the J end lost 1 base, and 12 bases lay between the germline ends. This CDR3 is built from 16 residues. The germline V gene encodes CDR1 WNHNN and CDR2 SYGVQD (reference sequence). The CDR3 region is CASSESGGVGQETQYF. CDR3 in DNA: TGCGCCAGCAGTGAGTCGGGGGGCGTCGGCCAAGAGACCCAGTACTTC.

J is TRBJ2-7 and V is TRBV28; possibly TRBD1 or TRBD2 for D (6 bases each). This CDR3 comprises 16 residues. The ends were cut back, 5 bases at V and 2 bases at J, with 19 bases in the middle. Germline CDR1 and CDR2: MDHEN and SYDVKM. Here the CDR3 DNA reads TGTGCCAGCAGTCCGTTAGGACAGACTAGGACCTACGAGCAGTACTTC. Its translation is CASSPLGQTRTYEQYF.

The chain recombines TRBV2 with TRBJ1-1, with D possibly matching TRBD1 (6 bases). V dropped 0 bases and J dropped 4 bases, with 18 bases sitting between them. CDR3 length equals 17 residues. CDR1 SNHLY and CDR2 FYNNEI come from the germline V gene. The CDR3 loop is CASSEARGGALGTEAFF. Here the CDR3 DNA reads TGTGCCAGCAGTGAAGCCCGGGGGGGGGCCCTGGGCACTGAAGCTTTCTTT.

V and J are TRBV18 and TRBJ1-1, with D perhaps matching TRBD1 (5 bases). The CDR3 length is 14 residues. CDR1 and CDR2 (germline): KGHSH, LQKENI. The ends were cut back, 2 bases at V and 4 bases at J, with 11 bases in the middle. The CDR3: CASSPNGGGTEAFF. The CDR3 nucleotides read TGTGCCAGCTCACCAAATGGGGGTGGCACTGAAGCTTTCTTT.

This chain connects TRBV6-6 to TRBJ2-3, with D perhaps TRBD1 or TRBD2 (6 bases each). The germline V gene has CDR1 MNHNY and CDR2 SVGAGI (reference sequence). CDR3 size: 16 residues. Trimming shortened V by 5 bases and J by 6 bases, and 21 bases separated the two germline ends. The CDR3 sequence: CASSGTEGGYMDTQYF. For the CDR3, the DNA is TGTGCCAGCAGTGGCACTGAGGGGGGCTACATGGATACGCAGTATTTT.

This clone is a singleton in its sample. The CDR3 sequence is CASSYSGAGGYTF. The DNA of the CDR3 is TGTGCCAGCAGTTACTCGGGGGCGGGTGGCTACACCTTC. The chain has TRBV6-5 and TRBJ1-2, with TRBD1 as a possible D gene (6 bases). Trimming removed 0 bases from V and 7 bases from J, with 9 bases in between. CDR3 size: 13 residues. Germline CDR1 is MNHEY and CDR2 is SVGAGI.

V is TRBV18 and J is TRBJ2-7; tentatively, D is TRBD1 or TRBD2 (5 bases each). The ends were cut back, 5 bases at V and 2 bases at J, with 16 bases in the middle. The CDR3 has 15 amino acids. Germline CDR1 reads KGHSH; CDR2 reads LQKENI. The CDR3 bases are TGTGCCAGCTCAAGCTCGACCGGGACGCCCTACGAGCAGTACTTC. Its translation: CASSSSTGTPYEQYF.

The chain employs TRBV5-6 and TRBJ2-5; TRBD2 agrees at 10 bases. This CDR3 is built from 15 residues. V was pared by 2 bases and J by 1 base, with 2 bases of the junction left unmatched. Per germline, CDR1 SGHDT and CDR2 YYEEEE. For the CDR3, the DNA is TGTGCCAGCAGCTTTCCTAGCGGGAGCCAAGAGACCCAGTACTTC. Protein product: CASSFPSGSQETQYF.

The chain joins TRBV6-6 to TRBJ2-3; perhaps TRBD1 as D (5 bases). The CDR3 totals 16 residues. CDR1 MNHNY and CDR2 SVGAGI come from the germline V gene (reference sequence). Between the trimmed V and J ends, which lost 5 bases and 2 bases, there was a span of 17 bases. The CDR3 region is CASSPRTPQATDTQYF. The CDR3 DNA follows: TGTGCCAGCAGTCCCCGGACACCCCAGGCCACAGATACGCAGTATTTT.

This sequence joins TRBV8-2 and TRBJ2-6. TRBV8-2 has pseudogene status. This CDR3 has 15 amino acids. DNA for the CDR3: TGTGGCAGAGCCCTAACACAAAGTCGGGCCAACGTCCTGACTTTC. Translating it yields CGRALTQSRANVLTF.

This chain connects TRBV18 to TRBJ1-1; D gene ambiguous. Germline CDR1 is KGHSH and CDR2 is LQKENI. The CDR3 has 13 amino acids. The V end lost 2 bases, the J end lost 1 base, and 5 bases lay between the germline ends. The CDR3 DNA reads TGTGCCAGCTCACCAGTCAAGAACACTGAAGCTTTCTTT. It yields the protein CASSPVKNTEAFF. The full variable domain, its missing parts supplied by reference TRBV18 and TRBJ1-1, is NAGVMQNPRHLVRRRGQEARLRCSPMKGHSHVYWYRQLPEEGLKFMVYLQKENIIDESGMPKERFSAEFPKEGPSILRIQQVVRGDSAAYFCASSPVKNTEAFFGQGTRLTVV.

The rearrangement links TRBV6-1 to TRBJ2-7; maybe TRBD1 (6 bases). Trimming took 8 bases from V and 3 from J, leaving 17 bases between them. From germline, CDR1 is MNHNS and CDR2 SASEGT. The CDR3 has 14 amino acids. The CDR3 spells CASRRDIWNYEQYF. The CDR3 DNA follows: TGTGCCAGCCGTCGGGACATTTGGAACTACGAGCAGTACTTC.

The chain links TRBV5-1 to TRBJ2-1; 11 bases fit TRBD2. This CDR3 is 16 amino acids long. V lost 4 bases to trimming and J lost 0 bases; unmatched junction nucleotides: 3. Germline V gene lookup returns CDR1 SGHRS and CDR2 YFSETQ. For the CDR3, the DNA is TGCGCCAGCAGCCGACTAGCGGGAAGCTCCTACAATGAGCAGTTCTTC. It codes for CASSRLAGSSYNEQFF.

V usage is TRBV27 and J usage is TRBJ2-7; 10 bases agree with TRBD2. Trimming removed 8 bases from V and 3 bases from J; junction bases left unmatched: 13. This CDR3 spans 16 amino acids. Germline CDR1 reads MNHEY; CDR2 reads SMNVEV (reference sequence). CDR3 coding DNA: TGTGCCAGCCAACCCCTTCTAGCGGGAGTTCGCTACGAGCAGTACTTC. Encoded protein: CASQPLLAGVRYEQYF.

The J gene is TRBJ2-3, the V gene TRBV5-5, with TRBD2 identical over 11 bases. Germline CDR1 is SGHKS and CDR2 is YYEKEE (reference sequence). The CDR3 runs to 16 residues. The ends lost 4 bases at V and 2 bases at J; junction bases unmatched: 6. The CDR3 region has the DNA TGTGCCAGCAGCCCTACTAGCGGGGGAACCACAGATACGCAGTATTTT. This gives the protein CASSPTSGGTTDTQYF.